These T cell receptor beta chains were read from a single sample in a study of cytotoxic CD8 clonotypes in ibrutinib-treated CLL. This table comes from immunoSEQ multiplex PCR, and its TCRdb copy is limited to in-frame clones, with some not included. The sample contains 200,000 to 250,000 clones, around three quarters of which appear only once. This specimen consisted of PBMCs, obtained after 24 months of ibrutinib treatment. The receptors originated from a human donor with chronic lymphocytic leukemia. Each CDR3 is given with its conserved first and last residue. D genes are given only for firm matches. The size entry is marked missing in some rows and otherwise reads once, few, many or a size class.

J gene	V gene	D gene	clone size	CDR3 protein	CDR3 DNA
TRBJ1-5	TRBV15	NA	NA	CATSRELSRVSNQPQHF	TGTGCCACCAGCAGAGAATTGAGCAGGGTAAGCAATCAGCCCCAGCATTTT
TRBJ2-7	TRBV7-8	NA	NA	CASTPAGAYEQYF	TGTGCCAGCACCCCCGCCGGGGCCTACGAGCAGTACTTC
TRBJ2-1	TRBV7-8	NA	NA	CASSLGVGGHYEQFF	TGTGCCAGCAGCTTAGGGGTGGGAGGACACTATGAGCAGTTCTTC
TRBJ2-1	TRBV29-1	TRBD2	NA	CSGNVAGSNNEQFF	TGCAGCGGAAATGTAGCGGGATCCAACAATGAGCAGTTCTTC
TRBJ2-2	TRBV7-2	NA	NA	CASTQVVGTGELFF	TGTGCCAGCACCCAAGTTGTCGGCACCGGGGAGCTGTTTTTT
TRBJ2-5	TRBV27	NA	NA	CASSLSTGGSGETQYF	TGTGCCAGCAGTTTATCGACGGGGGGCTCCGGGGAGACCCAGTACTTC
TRBJ2-7	TRBV7-2	TRBD2	few	CASSQTSGSFDEQYF	TGTGCCAGCAGCCAAACTAGCGGGAGTTTCGACGAGCAGTACTTC
TRBJ2-3	TRBV19	NA	NA	CATGVGYSASSTDTQYF	TGTGCCACCGGCGTGGGGTACTCGGCCTCTAGCACAGATACGCAGTATTTT
TRBJ2-1	TRBV18	TRBD1	NA	CASSPGQASYNEQFF	TGTGCCAGCTCCCCCGGACAGGCCTCCTACAATGAGCAGTTCTTC
TRBJ2-7	TRBV4-2	NA	NA	CASSQEPQHFYEQYF	TGTGCCAGCAGCCAAGAACCCCAACACTTCTACGAGCAGTACTTC
TRBJ2-3	TRBV28	NA	NA	CASSPRSAQGDTQYF	TGTGCCAGCAGTCCCCGATCAGCACAAGGGGATACGCAGTATTTT
TRBJ2-2	TRBV29-1	NA	NA	CSVSGELFF	TGCAGCGTATCGGGGGAGCTGTTTTTT
TRBJ2-1	TRBV5-1	NA	NA	CASRPDWGELDEQFF	TGCGCCAGCAGACCCGATTGGGGGGAGCTTGATGAGCAGTTCTTC
TRBJ2-7	TRBV7-2	NA	NA	CASSLHSSVYEQYF	TGTGCCAGCAGCTTACACTCCTCCGTCTACGAGCAGTACTTC
TRBJ2-5	TRBV9	TRBD2	NA	CASSLRAGVSAETQYF	TGTGCCAGCAGCTTGAGAGCGGGAGTGTCGGCAGAGACCCAGTACTTC
TRBJ1-4	TRBV7-9	NA	NA	CASSPPGVTNEKLFF	TGTGCCAGCAGCCCCCCGGGAGTTACTAATGAAAAACTGTTTTTT
TRBJ2-7	TRBV7-3	TRBD2	few	CASSSERENSEQYF	TGTGCCAGCAGCTCAGAGCGGGAGAATTCCGAGCAGTACTTC
TRBJ2-2	TRBV7-8	TRBD2	NA	CASVKSGDVNTGELFF	TGTGCCAGCGTTAAGAGCGGGGATGTGAACACCGGGGAGCTGTTTTTT
TRBJ2-1	TRBV10-2	TRBD2	NA	CASSLLADNEQFF	TGCGCCAGCAGTCTGCTAGCGGACAATGAGCAGTTCTTC
TRBJ2-1	TRBV27	TRBD2	few	CASSFSASGSNYNEQFF	TGTGCCAGCAGTTTTTCGGCTAGCGGGAGCAACTACAATGAGCAGTTCTTC
TRBJ1-5	TRBV7-2	NA	NA	CASSLDYRVYQPQHF	TGTGCCAGCAGCTTAGACTACAGGGTTTATCAGCCCCAGCATTTT
TRBJ1-5	TRBV25-1	NA	NA	CASSERGAYNQPQHF	TGTGCCAGCAGTGAACGGGGAGCCTATAATCAGCCCCAGCATTTT
TRBJ1-2	TRBV30	NA	NA	CAWSPQIQNYGYTF	TGTGCCTGGAGTCCCCAGATTCAAAACTATGGCTACACCTTC
TRBJ2-7	TRBV11-2	NA	NA	CASSSWGGSYEQYF	TGTGCCAGCAGCTCTTGGGGAGGATCCTACGAGCAGTACTTC
TRBJ2-7	TRBV11-3	TRBD1	NA	CASSLDTGGTYEQYF	TGTGCCAGCAGCTTAGACACAGGGGGGACATACGAGCAGTACTTC
TRBJ1-4	TRBV19	NA	NA	CASKIGTGIGEKLFF	TGTGCCAGTAAGATCGGCACAGGGATTGGTGAAAAACTGTTTTTT
TRBJ2-5	TRBV27	NA	NA	CASRRSREETQYF	TGTGCCAGCAGGAGGTCCCGGGAGGAGACCCAGTACTTC
TRBJ2-1	TRBV6-5	TRBD1	NA	CASSKGTEGNEQFF	TGTGCCAGCAGTAAAGGGACAGAGGGCAATGAGCAGTTCTTC
TRBJ1-5	TRBV27	TRBD1	NA	CASRTGGGRQPQHF	TGTGCCAGCAGAACAGGGGGCGGCCGGCAGCCCCAGCATTTT
TRBJ2-5	TRBV2	NA	NA	CASSRGMVSDQTQYF	TGTGCCAGCAGCCGAGGGATGGTCAGTGATCAGACCCAGTACTTC
TRBJ2-7	TRBV7-6	NA	NA	CASSLVQGSAYEQYF	TGTGCCAGCAGCTTAGTCCAGGGTTCGGCCTACGAGCAGTACTTC
TRBJ2-7	TRBV7-8	NA	NA	CASSLGSYEQYF	TGTGCCAGCAGCTTAGGGAGCTACGAGCAGTACTTC
TRBJ2-3	TRBV10-1	NA	NA	CASSPGSGPTDTQYF	TGCGCCAGCTCCCCCGGGAGCGGGCCCACAGATACGCAGTATTTT
TRBJ1-5	TRBV21-1	NA	few	CASSFLRVQHQPQHF	TGTGCCAGCAGCTTCCTCAGGGTACAGCATCAGCCCCAGCATTTT
TRBJ2-7	TRBV5-1	NA	few	CASSQDREQYF	TGCGCCAGCAGCCAAGACAGGGAGCAGTACTTC
TRBJ2-7	TRBV7-8	TRBD1	NA	CASSGRTGNEQYF	TGTGCCAGCAGCGGTCGGACAGGGAACGAGCAGTACTTC
TRBJ2-7	TRBV29-1	NA	once	CSVGGRAYEQYF	TGCAGCGTTGGAGGTAGAGCCTACGAGCAGTACTTC
TRBJ1-2	TRBV29-1	NA	NA	CSVVKGERIYGYTF	TGCAGCGTTGTAAAAGGGGAAAGAATCTATGGCTACACCTTC
TRBJ2-4	TRBV9	NA	few	CASSVEGLAKNIQYF	TGTGCCAGCAGCGTAGAGGGGCTAGCCAAAAACATTCAGTACTTC
TRBJ1-2	TRBV11-2	NA	NA	CASSLDGGNYGYTF	TGTGCCAGCAGCCTGGATGGGGGTAACTATGGCTACACCTTC
TRBJ1-2	TRBV18	TRBD1	NA	CASSPRSPAGQGALIYGYTF	TGTGCCAGCTCACCCCGAAGCCCAGCGGGACAGGGGGCTCTCATCTATGGCTACACCTTC
TRBJ2-3	TRBV9	NA	NA	CASSALATSTDTQYF	TGTGCCAGCAGCGCTCTAGCGACTAGCACAGATACGCAGTATTTT
TRBJ2-6	TRBV28	NA	NA	CAVRELSGANVLTF	TGTGCAGTACGGGAGCTCTCTGGGGCCAACGTCCTGACTTTC
TRBJ1-5	TRBV7-2	NA	once	CASSPRGNQPQHF	TGTGCCAGCAGCCCCCGGGGCAATCAGCCCCAGCATTTT
TRBJ2-5	TRBV6-5	NA	few	CASSYDPGVQETQYF	TGTGCCAGCAGTTACGACCCAGGGGTCCAAGAGACCCAGTACTTC
TRBJ2-7	TRBV28	TRBD2	few	CASRHRASGRSEQYF	TGTGCCAGCAGGCACCGAGCTAGCGGGAGGAGCGAGCAGTACTTC
TRBJ2-1	TRBV29-1	NA	NA	CSVLSYNEQFF	TGCAGCGTCCTCTCCTACAATGAGCAGTTCTTC
TRBJ1-2	TRBV7-6	NA	NA	CASSPNVPGNNYGYTF	TGTGCCAGCAGCCCGAACGTCCCTGGGAACAACTATGGCTACACCTTC
TRBJ2-7	TRBV6-6	NA	NA	CASRDRSSYEQYF	TGTGCCAGCCGTGACAGGTCGTCCTACGAGCAGTACTTC
TRBJ1-1	TRBV6-6	NA	NA	CASSDLPFSGGEAFF	TGTGCCAGCAGCGATCTTCCTTTTAGTGGGGGTGAAGCTTTCTTT
TRBJ2-2	TRBV2	NA	few	CASSELRGSGTGELFF	TGTGCCAGCAGTGAGTTAAGGGGGAGCGGGACCGGGGAGCTGTTTTTT
TRBJ2-1	TRBV29-1	TRBD1	NA	CSVGPGQDYNEQFF	TGCAGCGTCGGACCGGGACAGGACTACAATGAGCAGTTCTTC
TRBJ1-3	TRBV27	NA	few	CASSLRGSGNTIYF	TGTGCCAGCAGTTTAAGGGGGTCTGGAAACACCATATATTTT
TRBJ2-7	TRBV5-4	NA	few	CASSTGPAYEQYF	TGTGCCAGCAGCACCGGGCCGGCCTACGAGCAGTACTTC
TRBJ1-2	TRBV10-3	NA	NA	CAISEGEYGYTF	TGTGCCATCAGTGAGGGGGAGTATGGCTACACCTTC
TRBJ2-2	TRBV5-1	NA	NA	CASSLDPGGNTGELFF	TGCGCCAGCAGCTTAGACCCAGGAGGGAACACCGGGGAGCTGTTTTTT
TRBJ1-4	TRBV5-1	NA	once	CASSFLDRGEKLFF	TGCGCCAGCAGCTTTCTAGACCGGGGTGAAAAACTGTTTTTT